Presented here are 6 T cell receptor beta chains from one specimen sequenced in a study of cytomegalovirus exposure and HLA in healthy donors (dated by TCRdb to about 2017). The method behind the library was the immunoSEQ multiplex PCR assay. The multiplex PCR relied on a mix of 60 forward primers for TCR Vbeta segments and 13 reverse primers for TCR Jbeta segments. TCRdb took over this immuneACCESS table, retaining in-frame rearrangements with V and J assigned. Such tables are incomplete; in checked studies, under half of the missing clones stem from an unresolved V gene, and the remainder is unexplained. The table for this sample records approximately 71,000 clones. The ten biggest clones cover around 3.8% of the sample. The sample was PBMCs. These receptors were taken from a female donor in good health and CMV-seropositive.

The rearrangement joins TRBV19 to TRBJ1-5, with a weak D call TRBD1 (6 bases). Germline V gene lookup returns CDR1 LNHDA and CDR2 SQIVND (reference sequence). V gave up 5 bases and J gave up 6 bases, with 8 bases separating them. The CDR3 spans 12 residues. CDR3 bases: TGTGCCAGTAGTCCACAGGGTCAGCCCCAGCATTTT. Its translation: CASSPQGQPQHF.

This sequence joins TRBV29-1 and TRBJ2-5; D possibly corresponds to TRBD1 (5 bases). V dropped 6 bases and J dropped 1 base, with 9 bases sitting between them. The CDR3 has 12 residues. Germline values: CDR1 SQVTM, CDR2 ANQGSEA. The CDR3 region is CSVGHSQETQYF. The CDR3 DNA is TGCAGCGTCGGACACTCCCAAGAGACCCAGTACTTC.

The chain joins TRBV7-9 to TRBJ2-7; 10 nucleotides match TRBD1. In germline, CDR1 is SEHNR, CDR2 FQNEAQ (reference sequence). This CDR3 has 16 residues. V shed 5 bases and J 6 bases; nucleotides not matched to a gene: 13. The CDR3 sequence is CASSLRSGQGGGEQYF. In DNA, the CDR3 is TGTGCCAGCAGCCTCCGAAGTGGACAGGGGGGGGGCGAGCAGTACTTC.

V usage is TRBV2 and J usage is TRBJ2-3; a possible D gene is TRBD2 (6 bases). The CDR3 is 13 residues long. Germline V gene data show CDR1 as SNHLY and CDR2 as FYNNEI. Trimming shortened V by 6 bases and J by 0 bases, and 7 bases separated the two germline ends. This CDR3 is CASREGSTDTQYF. The CDR3 nucleotides are TGTGCCAGCAGGGAGGGGAGCACAGATACGCAGTATTTT.

The V and J genes are TRBV5-1 and TRBJ2-7; 10 bases are shared with TRBD1. CDR3 length: 15 amino acids. Germline CDR1 reads SGHRS; CDR2 reads YFSETQ. V trimming: 4 bases; J trimming: 4 bases; junction bases outside the gene matches: 8. The chain's CDR3 is CASSATGTGVYEQYF. The CDR3, as DNA: TGCGCCAGCAGCGCAACCGGGACAGGGGTGTACGAGCAGTACTTC.

The rearrangement uses TRBV18 and TRBJ2-5; TRBD1 agrees at 7 bases. Germline V CDR1 and CDR2: KGHSH, LQKENI. The length of the CDR3 is 13 residues. Unmatched junction bases numbered 2, after V lost 5 bases and J lost 2 bases. The CDR3 sequence is CASSLGQQETQYF. The CDR3 coding sequence is TGTGCCAGCTCATTGGGACAGCAAGAGACCCAGTACTTC.